This T cell receptor (beta chain) was captured in a study of T cell repertoires in cytomegalovirus infection (dated by TCRdb to between 2019 and 2020). With respect to the entire study: Donor HLA type was relevant to the analysis, as public TCR beta signatures indicated carriage of CMV infection together with the matching HLA type. Points the paper makes about the study in general: Carriers of CMV infection plus the relevant HLA type were discriminated by the cumulative frequency of public TCR beta family members in the study cohort and in an independent roughly 380-donor cohort. The ex vivo response was dominated by HLA-C-restricted CMV-specific TCR beta clonotypes, which also provided the single most frequent clonotype in two of eight donors.

The CDR3 has 15 amino acids, counting the end cysteine and phenylalanine. The read is trimmed to its CDR3 DNA, 45 bases read in frame from base 1. Per the germline V gene, KGHSH is the CDR1 and LQKENI is the CDR2. The trim is 1 base for V and 6 bases for J, with a gap of 14 bases between the germline ends. Data came from an Illumina HiSeq 1500. TCRdb trimmed public reads at Q25 via fastp, called clones via MiXCR and kept in-frame beta chains. When rows share a CDR3 protein, they turn into one entry using the most common DNA and genes. Recorded for this sample are approximately 500,000 distinct CDR3 sequences; approximately 10% of them occurred a single time. The leading ten clones occupy 10% of the sample. There are a few counts of this clonotype. Its antigen is not yet known. The input lacks base qualities; no much larger clone sits a single base away.

The V and J genes are TRBV18 and TRBJ2-3; 6 matching bases give a weak D call of TRBD1. This clonotype was obtained from a human donor in good health (CMV status not recorded). Some clones in this sample may be carry-over from other donors' samples. The sequenced material came from PBMCs. The DNA sequence is as follows: TGTGCCAGCTCACCACTCACAGGGCCTGGGGATACGCAGTATTTT. It translates as CASSPLTGPGDTQYF.